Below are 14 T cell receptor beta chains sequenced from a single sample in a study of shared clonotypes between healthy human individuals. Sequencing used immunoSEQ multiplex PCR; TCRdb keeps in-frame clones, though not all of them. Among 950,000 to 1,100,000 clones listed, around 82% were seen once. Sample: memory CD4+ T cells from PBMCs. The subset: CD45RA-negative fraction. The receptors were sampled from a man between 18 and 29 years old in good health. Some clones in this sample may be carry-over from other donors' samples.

The CDR3 DNA follows: TGTGCCAGCTCACCCGACACCGGCCGAAACTATGGCTACACCTTC. Its protein product is CASSPDTGRNYGYTF. V usage is TRBV18 and J usage is TRBJ1-2; D gene uncertain. Trimming took off 3 bases at V and 2 bases at J, with 13 bases between the two ends. Germline CDR1 is KGHSH and CDR2 is LQKENI. This CDR3 comprises 15 residues.

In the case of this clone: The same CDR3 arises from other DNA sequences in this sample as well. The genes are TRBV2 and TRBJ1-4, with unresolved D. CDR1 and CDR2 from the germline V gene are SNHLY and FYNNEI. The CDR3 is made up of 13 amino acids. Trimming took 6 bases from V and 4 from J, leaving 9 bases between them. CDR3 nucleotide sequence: TGTGCCAGCAGGGGGTCGCTTAATGAAAAACTGTTTTTT. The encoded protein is CASRGSLNEKLFF.

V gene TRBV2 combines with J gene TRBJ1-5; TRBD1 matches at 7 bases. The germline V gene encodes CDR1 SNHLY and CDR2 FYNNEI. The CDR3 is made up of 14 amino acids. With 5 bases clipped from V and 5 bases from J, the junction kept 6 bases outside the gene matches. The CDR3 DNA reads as TGTGCCAGCAGTCCACAGGGGTTATATCAGCCCCAGCATTTT. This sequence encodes CASSPQGLYQPQHF.

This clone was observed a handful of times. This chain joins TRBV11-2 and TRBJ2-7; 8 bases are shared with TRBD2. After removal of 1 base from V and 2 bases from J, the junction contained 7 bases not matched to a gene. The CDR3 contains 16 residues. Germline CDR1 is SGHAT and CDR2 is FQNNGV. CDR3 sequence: CASSLVEAGGPYEQYF. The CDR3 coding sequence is TGTGCCAGCAGCTTAGTGGAGGCGGGGGGACCCTACGAGCAGTACTTC. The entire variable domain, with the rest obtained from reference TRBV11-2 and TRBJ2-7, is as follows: EAGVAQSPRYKIIEKRQSVAFWCNPISGHATLYWYQQILGQGPKLLIQFQNNGVVDDSQLPKDRFSAERLKGVDSTLKIQPAKLEDSAVYLCASSLVEAGGPYEQYFGPGTRLTVT.

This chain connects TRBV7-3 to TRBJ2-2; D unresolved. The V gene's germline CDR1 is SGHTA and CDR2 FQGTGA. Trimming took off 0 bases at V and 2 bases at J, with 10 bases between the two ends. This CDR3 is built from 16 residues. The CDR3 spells CASSLTPIHNTGELFF. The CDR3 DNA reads TGTGCCAGCAGCTTAACCCCTATACATAACACCGGGGAGCTGTTTTTT. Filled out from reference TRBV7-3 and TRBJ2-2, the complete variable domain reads GAGVSQTPSNKVTEKGKYVELRCDPISGHTALYWYRQSLGQGPEFLIYFQGTGAADDSGLPNDRFFAVRPEGSVSTLKIQRTERGDSAVYLCASSLTPIHNTGELFFGEGSRLTVL.

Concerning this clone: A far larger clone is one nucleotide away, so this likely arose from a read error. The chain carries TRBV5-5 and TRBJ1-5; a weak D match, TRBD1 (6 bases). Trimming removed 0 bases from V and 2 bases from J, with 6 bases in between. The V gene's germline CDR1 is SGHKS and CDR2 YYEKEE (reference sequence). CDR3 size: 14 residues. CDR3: CASSLDRGNQPQHF. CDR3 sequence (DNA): TGTGCCAGCAGCTTGGACAGGGGCAATCAGCCCCAGCATTTT.

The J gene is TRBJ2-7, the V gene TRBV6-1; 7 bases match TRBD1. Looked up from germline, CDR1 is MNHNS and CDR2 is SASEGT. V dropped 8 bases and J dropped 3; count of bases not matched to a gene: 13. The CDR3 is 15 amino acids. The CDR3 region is CASRTGTQGGYEQYF. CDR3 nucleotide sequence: TGTGCCAGCCGGACAGGAACCCAAGGGGGCTACGAGCAGTACTTC.

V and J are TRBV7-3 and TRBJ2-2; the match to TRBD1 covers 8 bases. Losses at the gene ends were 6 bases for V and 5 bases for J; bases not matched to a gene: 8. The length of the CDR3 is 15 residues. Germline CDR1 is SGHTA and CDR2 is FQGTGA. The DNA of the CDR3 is TGTGCCAGCAGTAAGGACAGGGCAGGAACCGGGGAGCTGTTTTTT. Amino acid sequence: CASSKDRAGTGELFF.

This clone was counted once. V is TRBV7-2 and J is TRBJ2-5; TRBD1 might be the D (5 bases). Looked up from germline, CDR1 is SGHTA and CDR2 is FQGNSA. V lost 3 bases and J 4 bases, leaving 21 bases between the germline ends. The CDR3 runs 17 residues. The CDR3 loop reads CASSFLTGYSRGETQYF. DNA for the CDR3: TGTGCCAGCAGCTTCCTGACCGGCTACTCAAGGGGAGAGACCCAGTACTTC.

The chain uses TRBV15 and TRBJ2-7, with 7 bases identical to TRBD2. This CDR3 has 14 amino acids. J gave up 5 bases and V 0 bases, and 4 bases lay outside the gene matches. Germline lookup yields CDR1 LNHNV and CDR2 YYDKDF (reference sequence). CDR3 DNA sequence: TGTGCCACCAGCAGAGATCTGCGGGAGAACGAGCAGTACTTC. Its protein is CATSRDLRENEQYF.

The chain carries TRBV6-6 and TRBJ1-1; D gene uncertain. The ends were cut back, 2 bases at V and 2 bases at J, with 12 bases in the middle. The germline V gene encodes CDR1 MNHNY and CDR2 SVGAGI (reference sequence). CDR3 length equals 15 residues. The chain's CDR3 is CASSYPPTDNTEAFF. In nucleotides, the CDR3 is TGTGCCAGCAGTTACCCCCCGACGGATAACACTGAAGCTTTCTTT.

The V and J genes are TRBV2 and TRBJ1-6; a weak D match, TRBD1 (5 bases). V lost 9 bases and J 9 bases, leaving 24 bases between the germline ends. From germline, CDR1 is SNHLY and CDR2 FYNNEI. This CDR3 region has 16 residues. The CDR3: CASRSQTGTPLSPLHF. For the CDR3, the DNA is TGTGCCAGTCGCTCCCAAACCGGGACTCCTCTTTCACCCCTCCACTTT.

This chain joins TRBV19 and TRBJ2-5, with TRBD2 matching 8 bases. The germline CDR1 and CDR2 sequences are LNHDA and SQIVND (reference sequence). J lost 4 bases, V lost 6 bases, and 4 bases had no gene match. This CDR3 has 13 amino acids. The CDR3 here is CASRQAGAETQYF. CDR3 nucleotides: TGTGCCAGTAGGCAAGCGGGAGCAGAGACCCAGTACTTC.

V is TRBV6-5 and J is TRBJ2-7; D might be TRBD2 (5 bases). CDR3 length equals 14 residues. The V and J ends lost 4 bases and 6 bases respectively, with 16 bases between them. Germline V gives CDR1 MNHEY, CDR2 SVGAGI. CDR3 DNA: TGTGCCAGCAGTTCCCTACGGGATGGGTTCGAGCAGTACTTC. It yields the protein CASSSLRDGFEQYF.